This TCR beta chain was identified during a study of blood T cell repertoires in COVID-19. About the research overall: The samples span acute and convalescent COVID-19 from the United States, Italy and Spain. T cells, B-cell-depleted T cells, or PBMCs provided the cDNA or gDNA that served as material.

Clones were sequenced by immunoSEQ multiplex PCR, and TCRdb holds only the in-frame ones, with some missing. The table has 60,000 to 80,000 clones, 80% to 90% seen once. Germline V gene sequence: CDR1 SGHTA, CDR2 FQGTGA. This CDR3 has 16 residues. The trim removed 5 bases at V and 0 bases at J, leaving 6 bases unmatched. This sequence joins TRBV7-3 and TRBJ2-3, with 9 bases fitting TRBD2. The source of this sequence is a woman at least 80 years old with acute or convalescent COVID-19. Sequencing used peripheral blood. Here the CDR3 reads CASSHRSGSSTDTQYF. CDR3 bases: TGTGCCAGCAGCCACCGTAGCGGGAGTAGCACAGATACGCAGTATTTT.